The 10 T cell receptor beta chains below all came from one sample that was sequenced in a study of blood T cells in healthy people across ages. A second PCR, run for about 7 to 12 cycles, used a sample-barcoded 5' primer plus a J-beta primer mix. TCRdb processed the 5' RACE reads anew with MiXCR; each CDR3 protein has one entry. The sample lists around 800,000 distinct CDR3 sequences, roughly 53% occurring once. The source material was blood. These receptors all stem from an elderly man in good health.

V and J are TRBV11-2 and TRBJ2-3; D is unresolved. The CDR3 loop spans 18 amino acids. Germline lookup yields CDR1 SGHAT and CDR2 FQNNGV. V was trimmed by 4 bases and J by 14 bases, leaving 34 bases between them. This CDR3 reads CASSSILWARDLTRYAYF. The DNA of the CDR3 is TGTGCCAGCAGCTCCATACTCTGGGCGCGAGATTTAACCAGATACGCGTATTTT.

This rearrangement joins TRBV7-8 to TRBJ2-5; a weak D match, TRBD1 (6 bases). The end of the DNA is better explained by TRBJ2-7, so the J call may be wrong. There are 13 residues in the CDR3. CDR1 is SGHVS, CDR2 FQNEAQ, per germline. CDR3 nucleotides: TGTGCCAGCAGCGGACCACAGGGTGGCGAGCAGTACTTC. Translated, it gives CASSGPQGGEQYF.

This sequence joins TRBV3-1 and TRBJ1-2; D might be TRBD1 (5 bases). The CDR3 covers 12 residues. Per the germline V gene, CDR1 is LGHDT and CDR2 is YNNKEL (reference sequence). Trimming shortened V by 4 bases and J by 7 bases, and 10 bases separated the two germline ends. The CDR3 sequence is CASSPGGVGYTF. The CDR3, as DNA: TGTGCCAGCAGCCCCGGAGGGGTTGGCTACACCTTC. The whole variable domain, remainder taken from reference TRBV3-1 and TRBJ1-2, is DTAVSQTPKYLVTQMGNDKSIKCEQNLGHDTMYWYKQDSKKFLKIMFSYNNKELIINETVPNRFSPKSPDKAHLNLHINSLELGDSAVYFCASSPGGVGYTFGSGTRLTVV.

This chain's CDR3 is CASRDWGGPDTQYF. CDR3 sequence (DNA): TGCGCCAGCAGGGATTGGGGAGGACCAGATACGCAGTATTTT. The chain recombines TRBV5-1 with TRBJ2-3, with D perhaps TRBD2 (6 bases). Looked up from germline, CDR1 is SGHRS and CDR2 is YFSETQ. The CDR3 is made up of 14 amino acids. Trimming pared 5 bases from V and 4 bases from J, leaving 14 bases between.

The CDR3 DNA is TGTGCCAGCAGTAAAACAGGATACACTGAAGCTTTCTTT. The encoded protein is CASSKTGYTEAFF. The genes are TRBV27 and TRBJ1-1, with a possible D match to TRBD1 (5 bases). The CDR3 sequence is 13 residues long. Per germline, CDR1 MNHEY and CDR2 SMNVEV (reference sequence). V was pared by 5 bases and J by 3 bases, with 10 bases between.

The chain links TRBV12-3 or TRBV12-4 to TRBJ2-7; 11 nucleotides line up with TRBD2. The V gene end was trimmed by 5 bases and the J gene end by 10 bases; junction bases not matched to a gene: 16. The CDR3 totals 16 residues. The CDR3 DNA sequence: TGTGCCAGCAGTCCTCCCACTAGCGGGAGTGGGGGAACCCAGTACTTC. Translated, it gives CASSPPTSGSGGTQYF.

This rearrangement joins TRBV12-3 or TRBV12-4 to TRBJ2-4, with TRBD2 matching 8 bases. J gave up 3 bases and V 2 bases, and 3 bases lay outside the gene matches. The CDR3 extends over 15 amino acids. The CDR3 protein is CASSLTGGRKNIQYF. CDR3 DNA: TGTGCCAGCAGTTTAACGGGAGGGCGCAAAAACATTCAGTACTTC.

This chain connects TRBV6-1 to TRBJ2-2; unclear D gene. The V end lost 1 base, the J end lost 1 base, and 10 bases lay between the germline ends. The germline gives CDR1 MNHNS, CDR2 SASEGT. This CDR3 has 16 amino acids. CDR3 bases: TGTGCCAGCAGTGAAGTTCCACACATGAACACCGGGGAGCTGTTTTTT. Translation gives CASSEVPHMNTGELFF.

This clonotype showed up just a few times. The V gene is TRBV25-1, the J gene TRBJ2-7, with D hard to call. The germline CDR1 and CDR2 sequences are MGHDK and SYGVNS. The V and J ends lost 1 base and 0 bases respectively, with 13 bases between them. There are 16 residues in the CDR3. The CDR3 region is CASSEFKTQSSYEQYF. CDR3 coding DNA: TGTGCCAGCAGTGAATTCAAAACGCAAAGCTCCTACGAGCAGTACTTC.

V usage is TRBV6-1 and J usage is TRBJ2-1; 8 bases fit TRBD2. The tail of the sequence fits TRBJ2-7 better, so the J call may be wrong. The germline V gene encodes CDR1 MNHNS and CDR2 SASEGT. This CDR3 has 15 amino acids. The DNA of the CDR3 is TGTGCCAGCAGCCCGAGGGCGGGAGGCTACAATGAGCAGTACTTC. Translation: CASSPRAGGYNEQYF.